This T cell receptor (beta chain) was profiled in a study of cytomegalovirus exposure and HLA in healthy donors. Study findings and constraints: Later on, a genetic analysis was performed. It linked a missense variant in DCLRE1C with V- and J-gene trimming of TCR beta. Among TCR beta chains, those listed as cytomegalovirus-associated numbered fewer than 200.

CDR3 length: 17 residues. CDR1 is SGHAT, CDR2 FQDESV, per germline (reference sequence). J gave up 1 base and V 5 bases, and 8 bases lay outside the gene matches. As to this clone: Its cognate antigen is unknown.

Donors were ostensibly healthy at sampling, although undocumented immune exposures were probable. In the PCR, 60 Vbeta and 13 Jbeta primers were used. Measured with immunoSEQ multiplex PCR; TCRdb has only the in-frame clones, and not every one. The sample holds under 150,000 clones, 60% to 80% seen once. Sample: PBMCs. The chain carries TRBV11-1 and TRBJ2-3; 11 nucleotides match TRBD2. The source is a woman aged 25 to 39 in good health and CMV-seronegative. The CDR3 nucleotides are TGTGCCAGCAGCCGAACCGGGACTAGCGGTCGCACAGATACGCAGTATTTT. Its protein product is CASSRTGTSGRTDTQYF.